This TCR beta chain was sequenced for a study of blood T cells in healthy people across ages (dated by TCRdb to between 2014 and 2017). Some background on the complete study: Template switching captured roughly one uniquely barcoded TCR beta cDNA molecule per two T cells in model experiments. To avoid experimental bias, donors of different ages were distributed randomly across sequencing lanes. Donors were grouped into four age groups: young (average approximately 15 years), middle-aged (about 38), aged (around 60) and long-lived (around 82). The study measured age-related changes in TCR beta repertoire diversity using deep sequencing normalized with unique cDNA molecular identifiers. For two donors (one aged 18 to 30 and one aged 80 or older), the study analyzed two additional independent replicas of 1 million unique cDNA reads from the same blood draw.

The junction shows trimming of 0 bases on V and 3 bases on J, plus 5 bases between the germline ends. Per the germline V gene (reference sequence), LGHDT is the CDR1 and YNNKEL is the CDR2. The cysteine opens and the phenylalanine closes a CDR3 of 13 amino acids. Only the CDR3 DNA stays, 39 bases, in frame from base 1. Results the study describes overall, beyond this receptor: The percentage of naive T cells measured by flow cytometry correlated strongly with observed TCR beta diversity. Because the CMV infection status of the donors was unknown, age-related changes in expanded clonotypes may potentially have been confounded. Compared with the aged group, more naive CD4+ T cells, fewer expanded clones and increased TCR diversity were shown by the long-lived group, suggesting age selection. Estimates of total diversity based on one million sequenced T cells were regarded as lower bounds and as underestimates. Because profiling used bulk unsorted PBMCs, naive and antigen-experienced compartments could not be compared conclusively. As age increased, observed TCR beta diversity per million T cells dropped in a roughly linear way, and a significant reduction was already evident by age roughly 36.

The 39 donors, aged about 6 to 95 years, were systemically healthy Caucasian individuals from Russia. Each donor gave 8 to 10 milliliters of peripheral blood, collected into EDTA-treated Vacutainer tubes. Ficoll-Paque density-gradient centrifugation was used to isolate PBMCs, with at least 6.5 million obtained per sample. Trizol reagent was used to extract total RNA from the PBMCs, yielding at least 6 micrograms per sample. The percentages of naive CD45RAhigh/CD27high T cells were determined by flow cytometry on a PBMC aliquot from every donor. A remark on this clonotype: Its recognized antigen is unknown. The input lacks base qualities; no much larger clone sits a single base away.

Receptors were amplified or captured by 5' RACE. Sequencing was carried out with an Illumina HiSeq 2500. A second PCR of roughly 6 to 12 cycles was performed with a sample-barcoded 5' primer and a J-beta primer mix. A unique molecular identifier was introduced onto each TCR beta cDNA molecule by a template-switch 5' adaptor carrying 12 random nucleotides. At least 2.5 million CDR3-containing paired-end reads were obtained from each sample. First-strand cDNA was synthesized from all RNA with the Mint cDNA synthesis kit, primed by a TRBC-specific oligonucleotide. All cDNA was treated with uracil-DNA glycosylase and then went through a first 18-cycle PCR with the universal primers M1SS and BC2_uni_R. Turning to the authors' computational methods: Normalization of each sample was performed by random selection of 1 million high-quality reads, each carrying a distinct molecular identifier. Instead of being binned into consensus sequences, reads that shared molecular identifiers were thrown out. MiTCR, set to a Q25 quality threshold and the strictest error-elimination algorithm, was used for CDR3 identification, clonotype clustering and error correction. Lower-bound total TCR beta diversity was estimated with a nonparametric unseen species model using Euler transformation. The public reads were reprocessed in TCRdb via fastp at Q25 and MiXCR, keeping in-frame beta chains. CDR3 protein duplicates are merged, each entry listing the most common genes and DNA. TCRdb, not the authors, supplied the V and J calls. Within this sample are about 1.4 million distinct CDR3 sequences, with 59% of them counted one time only. The top ten clonotypes cover 6.5% to 8.5% of the sample.

The clonotype comes from a man aged 18 to 30 in good health. Material for sequencing was blood. The chain employs TRBV3-1 and TRBJ1-2; the D gene remains uncertain. The base sequence is TGTGCCAGCAGCCAAGAGGTTGACTATGGCTACACCTTC. It translates to CASSQEVDYGYTF.